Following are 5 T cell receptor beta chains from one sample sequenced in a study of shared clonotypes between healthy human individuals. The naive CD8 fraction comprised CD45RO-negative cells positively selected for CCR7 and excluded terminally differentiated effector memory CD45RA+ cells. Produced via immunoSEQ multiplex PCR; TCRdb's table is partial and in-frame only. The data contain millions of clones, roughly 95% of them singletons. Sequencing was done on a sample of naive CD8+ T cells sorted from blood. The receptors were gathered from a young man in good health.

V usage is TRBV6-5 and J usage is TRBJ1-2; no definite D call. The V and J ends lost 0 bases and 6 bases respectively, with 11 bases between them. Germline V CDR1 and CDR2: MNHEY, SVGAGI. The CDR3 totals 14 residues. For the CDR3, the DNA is TGTGCCAGCAGTTACTCGAGGGCAGGTGATGGCTACACCTTC. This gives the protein CASSYSRAGDGYTF.

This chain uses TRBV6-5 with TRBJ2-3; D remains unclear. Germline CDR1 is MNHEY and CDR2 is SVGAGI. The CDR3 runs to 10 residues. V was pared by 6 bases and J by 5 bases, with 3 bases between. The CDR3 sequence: CASRGDTQYF. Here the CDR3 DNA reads TGTGCCAGCAGGGGAGATACGCAGTATTTT.

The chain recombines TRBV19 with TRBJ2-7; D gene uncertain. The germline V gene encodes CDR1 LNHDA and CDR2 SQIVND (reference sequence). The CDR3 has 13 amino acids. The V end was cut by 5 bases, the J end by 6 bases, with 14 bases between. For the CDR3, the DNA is TGTGCCAGTAGTCCCTGCTCAGTCTGCGAGCAGTACTTC. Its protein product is CASSPCSVCEQYF.

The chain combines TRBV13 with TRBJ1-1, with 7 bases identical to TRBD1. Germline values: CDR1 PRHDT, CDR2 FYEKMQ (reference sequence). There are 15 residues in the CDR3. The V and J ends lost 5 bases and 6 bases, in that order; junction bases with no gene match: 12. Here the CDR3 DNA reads TGTGCCAGCAGCGGGGACGGGCAGGGGGGGCCTGAAGCTTTCTTT. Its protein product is CASSGDGQGGPEAFF.

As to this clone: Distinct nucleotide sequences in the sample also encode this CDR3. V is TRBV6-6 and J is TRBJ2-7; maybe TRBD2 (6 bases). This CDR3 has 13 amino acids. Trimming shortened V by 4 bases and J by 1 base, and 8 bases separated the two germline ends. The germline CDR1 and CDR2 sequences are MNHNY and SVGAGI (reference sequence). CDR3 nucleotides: TGTGCCAGCAGTTCCGGGGGTTCCTACGAGCAGTACTTC. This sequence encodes CASSSGGSYEQYF.